Below are 23 T cell receptor beta chains sequenced from a single sample in a study of blood T cell repertoires in COVID-19. TCRdb's copy holds only in-frame clones and misses some; the assay was immunoSEQ multiplex PCR. The data hold roughly 700,000 clones, with 85% to 90% observed a single time. Specimen: peripheral blood. The receptors derive from a woman aged 18-29 years with acute or convalescent COVID-19.

This rearrangement joins TRBV30 to TRBJ1-1; TRBD1 might be the D (6 bases). Germline values: CDR1 GTSNPN, CDR2 SVGIG (reference sequence). The CDR3 has 14 residues. Between the trimmed V and J ends, which lost 2 bases and 0 bases, there was a span of 10 bases. CDR3 in DNA: TGTGCCTGGAGTCTAGACAGGATGAACACTGAAGCTTTCTTT. It encodes CAWSLDRMNTEAFF.

J is TRBJ1-2 and V is TRBV25-1, with TRBD1 matching over 7 bases. The CDR3 sequence is 13 residues long. Per germline, CDR1 MGHDK and CDR2 SYGVNS. The V segment lost 2 bases and the J segment 4 bases; nucleotides outside the gene matches: 1. The chain's CDR3 is CASSERDSYGYTF. In nucleotides, the CDR3 is TGTGCCAGCAGTGAACGGGACAGCTATGGCTACACCTTC.

This clone was detected only once. This sequence joins TRBV29-1 and TRBJ1-3; D is possibly TRBD1 (5 bases). This CDR3 comprises 13 residues. The V gene's germline CDR1 is SQVTM and CDR2 ANQGSEA. V dropped 6 bases and J dropped 8 bases, with 17 bases sitting between them. The CDR3 spells CSVHEGERDTIYF. CDR3 sequence (DNA): TGCAGCGTCCACGAAGGGGAACGCGACACCATATATTTT.

The rearrangement joins TRBV15 to TRBJ1-4; D unclear. Trimming removed 8 bases from V and 5 bases from J, with 12 bases in between. This CDR3 comprises 13 residues. Germline V CDR1 and CDR2: LNHNV, YYDKDF (reference sequence). In DNA form, the CDR3 reads TGTGCCACCGCTGGCGGAGGGAATGAAAAACTGTTTTTT. Amino acid sequence: CATAGGGNEKLFF.

The V call is TRBV4-3, the J call TRBJ2-1, with 9 bases lining up with TRBD2. After removal of 1 base from V and 12 bases from J, the junction contained 10 bases not matched to a gene. Looked up from germline, CDR1 is LGHNA and CDR2 is YSLEER. This CDR3 comprises 15 residues. CDR3 nucleotides: TGCGCCAGCAGCCAAGGCGGGGGGGGATACTCGTGGCAGTTCTTC. Amino acid sequence: CASSQGGGGYSWQFF.

This chain joins TRBV7-2 and TRBJ1-2; D is ambiguous. Trimming pared 7 bases from V and 4 bases from J, leaving 13 bases between. The V gene's germline CDR1 is SGHTA and CDR2 FQGNSA. The CDR3 is made up of 13 amino acids. In DNA, the CDR3 is TGTGCCAGCACCCCGAGCCGCGCCTATGGCTACACCTTC. Translation gives CASTPSRAYGYTF. The full variable domain, with the rest looked up from reference TRBV7-2 and TRBJ1-2, is GAGVSQSPSNKVTEKGKDVELRCDPISGHTALYWYRQSLGQGLEFLIYFQGNSAPDKSGLPSDRFSAERTGGSVSTLTIQRTQQEDSAVYLCASTPSRAYGYTFGSGTRLTVV.

The gene calls are TRBV6-2 or TRBV6-3 and TRBJ1-1; 7 bases line up with TRBD1. The CDR3 contains 14 residues. Trimming took 5 bases from V and 6 from J; bases not matched to a gene: 9. The germline V gene encodes CDR1 MNHEY and CDR2 SVGEGT. CDR3 region: CASSDRVAVAEAFF. The CDR3 DNA is TGTGCCAGCAGTGACAGGGTGGCGGTGGCTGAAGCTTTCTTT.

This clone was recorded only once. This chain joins TRBV2 and TRBJ2-3; TRBD2 agrees at 10 bases. This CDR3 is 15 amino acids long. Germline V gene lookup returns CDR1 SNHLY and CDR2 FYNNEI. Trimming at V came to 6 bases and at J to 0 bases, leaving 3 bases not matched to a gene. CDR3 in amino acids: CASSKLAGSTDTQYF. As DNA, the CDR3 is TGTGCCAGCAGCAAACTAGCGGGGAGCACAGATACGCAGTATTTT.

The genes are TRBV11-2 and TRBJ2-7, with D tentatively TRBD2 (6 bases). The CDR3 runs 16 residues. The V end lost 0 bases, the J end lost 0 bases, and 12 bases lay between the germline ends. The germline CDR1 and CDR2 sequences are SGHAT and FQNNGV. In DNA form, the CDR3 reads TGTGCCAGCAGCTTAGATAGCGGTAAAAGCTCCTACGAGCAGTACTTC. Its protein product is CASSLDSGKSSYEQYF.

V usage is TRBV3-1 (or the pseudogene TRBV3-2) and J usage is TRBJ2-4; weak D call: TRBD2 (5 bases). Trimming left V 4 bases short and J 15 bases short, with 19 bases between. The CDR3 extends over 13 amino acids. CDR1 and CDR2 from the germline V gene are LGHDT and YNNKEL (reference sequence). The CDR3 DNA follows: TGTGCCAGCAGCCCCCCAAACCGAGGGTGGCGGTACTTC. This translates into CASSPPNRGWRYF.

The chain links TRBV28 to TRBJ2-2; TRBD1 aligns across 8 bases. V was pared by 5 bases and J by 4 bases, with 12 bases of the junction left unmatched. The CDR3 runs to 17 residues. From germline, CDR1 is MDHEN and CDR2 SYDVKM. Written as DNA, the CDR3 is TGTGCCAGCAGTCGACCGACAGGGGCTTCGAGCACCGGGGAGCTGTTTTTT. It specifies CASSRPTGASSTGELFF.

This chain uses TRBV9 with TRBJ1-5; D is uncertain. V was shortened by 2 bases and J by 3 bases, with 12 bases between the two germline ends. Germline CDR1 and CDR2: SGDLS and YYNGEE. The CDR3 spans 15 residues. The DNA of the CDR3 is TGTGCCAGCAGCGTTGGTTTGGCCGCCAATCAGCCCCAGCATTTT. Its translation: CASSVGLAANQPQHF.

V gene TRBV4-2 combines with J gene TRBJ1-2, with 8 bases lining up with TRBD1. The CDR3 extends over 15 amino acids. Per the germline V gene, CDR1 is LGHNA and CDR2 is YNFKEQ. The trim removed 2 bases at V and 6 bases at J, leaving 8 bases unmatched. Here the CDR3 reads CASSQIPGQGHGYTF. The CDR3 DNA follows: TGTGCCAGCAGCCAAATCCCCGGACAGGGACATGGCTACACCTTC.

This clone was observed a handful of times. The chain is built from TRBV4-1 and TRBJ1-3; D gene ambiguous. The CDR3 contains 17 residues. Germline lookup yields CDR1 MGHRA and CDR2 YSYEKL. V lost 0 bases, J lost 3 bases, and 15 bases lay in between. DNA of the CDR3: TGCGCCAGCAGCCAAGAAGAGTACGGAAGACTTGGAAACACCATATATTTT. As protein: CASSQEEYGRLGNTIYF.

The chain combines TRBV12-5 with TRBJ1-1; the D is unclear. The CDR3 is made up of 13 amino acids. Trimming took off 6 bases at V and 8 bases at J, with 16 bases between the two ends. Germline V gives CDR1 LGHNT, CDR2 FRNRAP. CDR3 region: CASGVNSGREAFF. Here the CDR3 DNA reads TGTGCTAGTGGCGTCAACTCCGGCAGGGAAGCTTTCTTT.

The rearrangement uses TRBV5-6 and TRBJ2-1; 9 positions agree with TRBD1. CDR3 size: 16 residues. The V segment lost 4 bases and the J segment 5 bases; nucleotides outside the gene matches: 10. Germline CDR1 SGHDT, CDR2 YYEEEE. This CDR3 reads CASSQIRDRVNNEQFF. The CDR3 DNA reads as TGTGCCAGCAGCCAAATTAGGGACAGGGTAAACAATGAGCAGTTCTTC.

This clone has a single count. V gene TRBV11-3 combines with J gene TRBJ2-3, with D perhaps TRBD1 (5 bases). Trimming removed 5 bases at V and 3 bases at J, with 15 bases between. This CDR3 is built from 15 residues. Germline-derived CDR1 and CDR2 are SGHNT and YENEEA. CDR3 nucleotides: TGTGCCAGCAGCCGCGCAGGGTTGCGGACAGATACGCAGTATTTT. Encoded protein: CASSRAGLRTDTQYF.

This clone was found a few times. The genes are TRBV19 and TRBJ1-6; TRBD1 matches 7 bases. The germline V gene encodes CDR1 LNHDA and CDR2 SQIVND (reference sequence). V trimming: 3 bases; J trimming: 8 bases; junction bases outside the gene matches: 7. The CDR3 runs to 15 residues. CDR3 bases: TGTGCCAGTAGTATCAGGGGGGATTTCTATTCACCCCTCCACTTT. Protein sequence: CASSIRGDFYSPLHF.

The J gene is TRBJ2-7, the V gene TRBV6-5; D not certain. The CDR3 covers 14 residues. Germline V CDR1 and CDR2: MNHEY, SVGAGI. The V end lost 6 bases, the J end lost 4 bases, and 16 bases lay between the germline ends. The CDR3 bases are TGTGCCAGCAGGCCGGAACAGAGCCCTTACGAGCAGTACTTC. Protein sequence: CASRPEQSPYEQYF.

The rearrangement uses TRBV18 and TRBJ2-2; 9 bases map to TRBD2. The V and J ends lost 3 bases and 7 bases, in that order; junction bases with no gene match: 12. Germline V lookup: CDR1 KGHSH, CDR2 LQKENI. The CDR3 contains 17 residues. CDR3 residues: CASSPSAGGGANGELFF. CDR3 bases: TGTGCCAGCTCACCCTCCGCCGGCGGGGGGGCCAACGGGGAGCTGTTTTTT. The full variable domain, in which reference TRBV18 and TRBJ2-2 provide the parts outside the CDR3, is NAGVMQNPRHLVRRRGQEARLRCSPMKGHSHVYWYRQLPEEGLKFMVYLQKENIIDESGMPKERFSAEFPKEGPSILRIQQVVRGDSAAYFCASSPSAGGGANGELFFGEGSRLTVL.

The chain carries TRBV9 and TRBJ2-7, with a weak D call TRBD2 (5 bases). The CDR3 runs 14 residues. Germline V gene data show CDR1 as SGDLS and CDR2 as YYNGEE. V lost 0 bases and J lost 4, with 11 bases in between. Here the CDR3 reads CASSVALRGYEQYF. For the CDR3, the DNA is TGTGCCAGCAGCGTAGCCCTACGAGGGTACGAGCAGTACTTC. Together with reference TRBV9 and TRBJ2-7, the CDR3 gives the full variable domain: DSGVTQTPKHLITATGQRVTLRCSPRSGDLSVYWYQQSLDQGLQFLIQYYNGEERAKGNILERFSAQQFPDLHSELNLSSLELGDSALYFCASSVALRGYEQYFGPGTRLTVT.

The rearrangement uses TRBV11-2 and TRBJ1-1; 8 bases map to TRBD1. J gave up 7 bases and V 1 base, and 2 bases lay outside the gene matches. Germline CDR1 SGHAT, CDR2 FQNNGV. The CDR3 totals 13 residues. The CDR3 protein is CASSLAGTGEAFF. CDR3 DNA sequence: TGTGCCAGCAGCTTAGCTGGGACAGGTGAAGCTTTCTTT.

The rearrangement joins TRBV7-3 to TRBJ1-1, with D perhaps TRBD1 (5 bases). Germline loops: CDR1 SGHTA, CDR2 FQGTGA. The V and J ends lost 5 bases and 1 base respectively, with 11 bases between them. The CDR3 covers 14 residues. The CDR3 sequence is CASSRTDRNTEAFF. In nucleotides, the CDR3 is TGTGCCAGCAGCCGTACTGACAGGAACACTGAAGCTTTCTTT.